The following is a T cell receptor (beta chain) sequence with its context. The antigen remains undetermined. These data are taken from a study of vaccination effects on CD4 cells after COVID-19. An approximately 10-day culture period preceded the isolation of CD4+ T cells. Half-medium replacement with IL-2 medium occurred on days 3 and 7. Sequencing used immunoSEQ multiplex PCR; TCRdb keeps in-frame clones, though not all of them. Of some 63,000 clones listed, just over 70% are singletons. Deletions cut 2 bases from V and 4 bases from J, with 12 bases between. CDR1 is SGHTA and CDR2 is FQGNSA in the germline V gene. The length of the CDR3 is 15 residues.

The sequences come from CD4+ T cells from PBMCs cultured without peptide, collected before COVID-19 vaccination. The clonotype comes from a human donor who had a prior SARS-CoV-2 infection. J is TRBJ1-5 and V is TRBV7-2; D remains ambiguous. Written as DNA, the CDR3 is TGTGCCAGCAGCTTAAGGATGGAGAGAAATCAGCCCCAGCATTTT. Protein sequence: CASSLRMERNQPQHF.